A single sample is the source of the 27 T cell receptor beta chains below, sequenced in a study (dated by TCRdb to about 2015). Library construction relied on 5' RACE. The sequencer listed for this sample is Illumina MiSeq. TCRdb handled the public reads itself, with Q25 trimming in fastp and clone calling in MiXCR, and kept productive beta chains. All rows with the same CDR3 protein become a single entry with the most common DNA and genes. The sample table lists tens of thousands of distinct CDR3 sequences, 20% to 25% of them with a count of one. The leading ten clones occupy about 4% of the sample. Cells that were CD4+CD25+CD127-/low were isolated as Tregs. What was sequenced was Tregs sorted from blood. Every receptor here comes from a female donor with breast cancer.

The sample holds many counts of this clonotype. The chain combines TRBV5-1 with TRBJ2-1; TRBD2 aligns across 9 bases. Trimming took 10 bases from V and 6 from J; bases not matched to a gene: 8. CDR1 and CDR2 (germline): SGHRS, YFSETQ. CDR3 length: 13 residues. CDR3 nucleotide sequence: TGCGCCGTCGCCGGGACTAGCAGCAATGAGCAGTTCTTC. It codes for CAVAGTSSNEQFF.

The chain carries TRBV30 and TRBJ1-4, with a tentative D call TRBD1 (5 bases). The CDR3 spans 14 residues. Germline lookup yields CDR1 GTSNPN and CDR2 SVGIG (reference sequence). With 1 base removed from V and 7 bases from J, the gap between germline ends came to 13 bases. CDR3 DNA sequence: TGTGCCTGGAGTGCTCGAAGGGGTCGTGAAAAACTGTTTTTT. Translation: CAWSARRGREKLFF. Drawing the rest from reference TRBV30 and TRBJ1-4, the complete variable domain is SQTIHQWPATLVQPVGSPLSLECTVEGTSNPNLYWYRQAAGRGLQLLFYSVGIGQISSEVPQNLSASRPQDRQFILSSKKLLLSDSGFYLCAWSARRGREKLFFGSGTQLSVL.

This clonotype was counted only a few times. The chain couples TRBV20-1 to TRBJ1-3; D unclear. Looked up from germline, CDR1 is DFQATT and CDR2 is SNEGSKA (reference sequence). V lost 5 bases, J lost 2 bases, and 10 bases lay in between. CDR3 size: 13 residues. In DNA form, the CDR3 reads TGCAGTGCTCTTGAAGGGACTGGAAACACCATATATTTT. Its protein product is CSALEGTGNTIYF.

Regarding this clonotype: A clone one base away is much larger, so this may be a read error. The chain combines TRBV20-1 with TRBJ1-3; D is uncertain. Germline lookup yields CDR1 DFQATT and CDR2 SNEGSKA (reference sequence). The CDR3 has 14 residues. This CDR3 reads CSARETASGNTLYF. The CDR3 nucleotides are TGCAGTGCTAGGGAAACAGCTTCTGGAAACACCTTATATTTT.

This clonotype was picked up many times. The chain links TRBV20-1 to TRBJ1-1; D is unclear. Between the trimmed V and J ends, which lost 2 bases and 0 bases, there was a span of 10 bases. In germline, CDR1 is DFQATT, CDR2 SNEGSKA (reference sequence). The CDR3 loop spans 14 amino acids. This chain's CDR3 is CSARLGLLNTEAFF. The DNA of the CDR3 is TGCAGTGCTAGACTCGGACTCTTGAACACTGAAGCTTTCTTT.

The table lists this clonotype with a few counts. CDR3 region: CASRGTSGSSPAQYF. The CDR3 DNA follows: TGTGCCAGCAGAGGGACTAGCGGGAGTTCCCCAGCGCAGTATTTT. This chain uses TRBV27 with TRBJ2-3; 14 nucleotides match TRBD2. Germline-derived CDR1 and CDR2 are MNHEY and SMNVEV (reference sequence). Trimming took 6 bases from V and 10 from J; bases not matched to a gene: 9. This CDR3 region has 15 residues.

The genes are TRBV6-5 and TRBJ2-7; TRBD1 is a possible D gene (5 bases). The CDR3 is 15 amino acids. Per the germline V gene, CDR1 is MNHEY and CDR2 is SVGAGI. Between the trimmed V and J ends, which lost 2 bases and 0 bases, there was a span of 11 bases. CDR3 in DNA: TGTGCCAGCAGTTACCTAGGGGTTCCCTCCTACGAGCAGTACTTC. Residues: CASSYLGVPSYEQYF.

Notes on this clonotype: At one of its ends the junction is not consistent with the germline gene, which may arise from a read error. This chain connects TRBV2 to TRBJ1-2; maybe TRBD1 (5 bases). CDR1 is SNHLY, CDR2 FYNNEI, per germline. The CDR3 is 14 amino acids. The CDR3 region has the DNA TGTGCCAGCAGCCGCCCCGGGACTCACTATGACTACACCTTC. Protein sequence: CASSRPGTHYDYTF.

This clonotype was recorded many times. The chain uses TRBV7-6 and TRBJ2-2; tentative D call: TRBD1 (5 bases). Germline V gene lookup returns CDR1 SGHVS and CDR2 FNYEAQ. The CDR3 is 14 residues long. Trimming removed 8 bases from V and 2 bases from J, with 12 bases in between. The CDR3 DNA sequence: TGTGCCAGCGGCCCAGGGTACAACACCGGGGAGCTGTTTTTT. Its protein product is CASGPGYNTGELFF.

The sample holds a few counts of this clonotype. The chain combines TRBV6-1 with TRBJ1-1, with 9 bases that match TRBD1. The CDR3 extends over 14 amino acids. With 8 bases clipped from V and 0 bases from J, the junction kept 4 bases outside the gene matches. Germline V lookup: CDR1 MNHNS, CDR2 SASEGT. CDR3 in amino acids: CASGDRVMNTEAFF. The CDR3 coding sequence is TGTGCCAGCGGGGACAGGGTGATGAACACTGAAGCTTTCTTT.

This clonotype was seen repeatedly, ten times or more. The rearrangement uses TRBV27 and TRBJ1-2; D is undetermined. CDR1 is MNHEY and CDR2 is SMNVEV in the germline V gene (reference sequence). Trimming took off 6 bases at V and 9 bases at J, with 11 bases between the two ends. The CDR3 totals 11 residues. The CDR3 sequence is CASSSSGRYTF. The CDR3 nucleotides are TGTGCCAGCAGCTCATCCGGGCGCTACACCTTC.

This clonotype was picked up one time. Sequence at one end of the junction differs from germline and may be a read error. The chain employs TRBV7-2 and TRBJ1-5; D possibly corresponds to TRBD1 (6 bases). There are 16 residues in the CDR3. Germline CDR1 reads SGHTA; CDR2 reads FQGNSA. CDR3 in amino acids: CANSLRGGSSNQPQHF. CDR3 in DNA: TGTGCCAACAGCTTAAGGGGGGGCTCCAGCAATCAGCCCCAGCATTTT.

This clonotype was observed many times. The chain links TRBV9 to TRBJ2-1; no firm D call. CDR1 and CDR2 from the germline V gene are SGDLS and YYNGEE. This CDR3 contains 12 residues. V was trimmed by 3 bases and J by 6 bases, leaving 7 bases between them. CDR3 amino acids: CASSATANEQFF. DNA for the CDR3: TGTGCCAGCAGCGCCACCGCCAATGAGCAGTTCTTC.

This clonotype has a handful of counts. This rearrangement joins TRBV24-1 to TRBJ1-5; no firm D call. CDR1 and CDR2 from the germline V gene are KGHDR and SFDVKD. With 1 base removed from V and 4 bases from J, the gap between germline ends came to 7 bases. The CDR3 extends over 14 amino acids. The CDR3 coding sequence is TGTGCCACCAGTGATTTCATGGCGAATCAGCCCCAGCATTTT. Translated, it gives CATSDFMANQPQHF.

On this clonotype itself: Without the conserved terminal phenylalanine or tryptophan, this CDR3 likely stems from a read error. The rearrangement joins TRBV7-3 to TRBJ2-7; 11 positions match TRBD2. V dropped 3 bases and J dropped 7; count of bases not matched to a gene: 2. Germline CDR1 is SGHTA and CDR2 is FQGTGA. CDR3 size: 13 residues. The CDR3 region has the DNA TGTGCCAGCAGCTTGGGGACTAGCGGAGAGCAGTACTCC. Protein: CASSLGTSGEQYS.

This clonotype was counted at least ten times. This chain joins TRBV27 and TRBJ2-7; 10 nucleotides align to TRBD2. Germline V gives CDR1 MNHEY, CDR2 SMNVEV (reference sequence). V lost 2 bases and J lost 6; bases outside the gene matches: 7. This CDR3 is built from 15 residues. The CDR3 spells CASSLALAGVTEQYF. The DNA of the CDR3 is TGTGCCAGCAGTTTAGCTCTAGCGGGAGTTACCGAGCAGTACTTC.

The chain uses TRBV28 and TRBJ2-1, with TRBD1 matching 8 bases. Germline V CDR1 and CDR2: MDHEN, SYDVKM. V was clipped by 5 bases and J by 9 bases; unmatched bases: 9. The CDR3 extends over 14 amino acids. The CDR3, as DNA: TGTGCCAGCAGTGGCCTCAGGGGGCGTGGTGAGCAGTTCTTC. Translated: CASSGLRGRGEQFF. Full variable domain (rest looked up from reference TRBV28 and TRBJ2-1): DVKVTQSSRYLVKRTGEKVFLECVQDMDHENMFWYRQDPGLGLRLIYFSYDVKMKEKGDIPEGYSVSREKKERFSLILESASTNQTSMYLCASSGLRGRGEQFFGPGTRLTVL.

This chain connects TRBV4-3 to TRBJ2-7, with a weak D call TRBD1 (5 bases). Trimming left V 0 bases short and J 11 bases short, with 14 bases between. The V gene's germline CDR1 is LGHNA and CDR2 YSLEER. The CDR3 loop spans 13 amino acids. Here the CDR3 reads CASSQDQGYQEYF. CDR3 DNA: TGCGCCAGCAGCCAAGATCAGGGCTACCAGGAGTACTTC.

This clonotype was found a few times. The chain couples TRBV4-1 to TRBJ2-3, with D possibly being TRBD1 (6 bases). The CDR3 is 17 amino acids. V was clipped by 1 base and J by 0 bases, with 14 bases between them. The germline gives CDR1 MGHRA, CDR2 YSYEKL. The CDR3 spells CASSQVWTATSTDTQYF. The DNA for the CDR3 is TGCGCCAGCAGCCAAGTGTGGACAGCTACTAGCACAGATACGCAGTATTTT.

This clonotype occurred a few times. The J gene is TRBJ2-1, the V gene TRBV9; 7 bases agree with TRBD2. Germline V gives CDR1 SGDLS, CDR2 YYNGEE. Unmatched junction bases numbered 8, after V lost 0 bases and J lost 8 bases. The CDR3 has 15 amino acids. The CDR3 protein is CASSVGGSHRDEQFF. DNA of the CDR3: TGTGCCAGCAGCGTAGGCGGGAGCCACCGGGATGAGCAGTTCTTC.

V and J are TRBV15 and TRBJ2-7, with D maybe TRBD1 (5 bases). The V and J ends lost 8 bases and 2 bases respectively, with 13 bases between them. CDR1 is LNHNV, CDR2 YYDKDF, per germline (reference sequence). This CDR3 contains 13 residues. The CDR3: CATRNRGPYEQYF. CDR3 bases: TGTGCCACCCGCAATAGGGGTCCCTACGAGCAGTACTTC. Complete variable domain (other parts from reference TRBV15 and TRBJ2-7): DAMVIQNPRYQVTQFGKPVTLSCSQTLNHNVMYWYQQKSSQAPKLLFHYYDKDFNNEADTPDNFQSRRPNTSFCFLDIRSPGLGDTAMYLCATRNRGPYEQYFGPGTRLTVT.

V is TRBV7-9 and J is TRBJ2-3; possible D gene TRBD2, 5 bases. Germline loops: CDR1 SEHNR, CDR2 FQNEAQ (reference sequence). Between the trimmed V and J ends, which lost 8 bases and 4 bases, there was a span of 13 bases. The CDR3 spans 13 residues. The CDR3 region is CASGPIGADTQYF. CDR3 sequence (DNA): TGTGCCAGCGGACCGATCGGGGCAGATACGCAGTATTTT.

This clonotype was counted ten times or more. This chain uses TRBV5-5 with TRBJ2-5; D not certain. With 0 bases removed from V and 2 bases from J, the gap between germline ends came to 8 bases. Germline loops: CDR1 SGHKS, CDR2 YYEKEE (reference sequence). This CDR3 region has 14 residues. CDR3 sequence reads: CASSLEWAQETQYF. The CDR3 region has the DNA TGTGCCAGCAGCTTGGAGTGGGCTCAAGAGACCCAGTACTTC.

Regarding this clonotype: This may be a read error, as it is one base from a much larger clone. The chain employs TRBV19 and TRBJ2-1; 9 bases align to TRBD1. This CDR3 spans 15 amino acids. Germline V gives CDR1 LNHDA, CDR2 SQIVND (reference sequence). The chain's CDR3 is CAGSIRDRVGNEQFF. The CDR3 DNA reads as TGTGCCGGTAGTATAAGGGACAGGGTAGGGAATGAGCAGTTCTTC.

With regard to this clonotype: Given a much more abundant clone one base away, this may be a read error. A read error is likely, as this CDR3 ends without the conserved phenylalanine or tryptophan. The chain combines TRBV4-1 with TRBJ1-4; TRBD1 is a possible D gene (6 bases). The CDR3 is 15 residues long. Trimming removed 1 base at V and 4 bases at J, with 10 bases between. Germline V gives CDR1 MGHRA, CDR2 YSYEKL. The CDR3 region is CASSQGTAYNEKLFY. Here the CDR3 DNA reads TGCGCCAGCAGCCAAGGGACAGCTTATAATGAAAAACTGTTTTAT.

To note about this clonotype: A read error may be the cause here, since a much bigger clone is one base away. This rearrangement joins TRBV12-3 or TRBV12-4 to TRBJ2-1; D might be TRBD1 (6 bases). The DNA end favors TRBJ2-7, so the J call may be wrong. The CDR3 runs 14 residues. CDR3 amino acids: CASRRPGGYNEQYF. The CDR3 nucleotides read TGTGCCAGCAGGCGACCTGGGGGCTACAATGAGCAGTACTTC.

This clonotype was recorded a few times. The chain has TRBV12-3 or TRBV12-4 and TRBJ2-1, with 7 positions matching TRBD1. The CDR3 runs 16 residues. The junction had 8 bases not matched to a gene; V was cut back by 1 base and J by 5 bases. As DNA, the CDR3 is TGTGCCAGCAGTTTAGTTTCTTGGACAGGAGACAATGAGCAGTTCTTC. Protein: CASSLVSWTGDNEQFF.